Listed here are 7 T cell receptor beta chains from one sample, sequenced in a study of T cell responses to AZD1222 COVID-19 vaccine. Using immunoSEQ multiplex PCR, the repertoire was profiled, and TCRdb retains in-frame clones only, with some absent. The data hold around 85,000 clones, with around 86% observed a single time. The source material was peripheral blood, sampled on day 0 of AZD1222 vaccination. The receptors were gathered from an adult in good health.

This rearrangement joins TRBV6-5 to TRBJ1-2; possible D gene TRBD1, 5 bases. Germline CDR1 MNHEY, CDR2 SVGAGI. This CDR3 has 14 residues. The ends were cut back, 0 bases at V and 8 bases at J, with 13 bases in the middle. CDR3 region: CASSYSTGTGGYTF. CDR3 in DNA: TGTGCCAGCAGTTACTCGACCGGGACTGGGGGCTACACCTTC.

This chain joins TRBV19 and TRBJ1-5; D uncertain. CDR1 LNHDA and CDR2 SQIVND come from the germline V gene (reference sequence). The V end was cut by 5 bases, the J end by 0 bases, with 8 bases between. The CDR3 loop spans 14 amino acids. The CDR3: CASSYGISNQPQHF. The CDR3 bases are TGTGCCAGTAGTTACGGGATTAGCAATCAGCCCCAGCATTTT.

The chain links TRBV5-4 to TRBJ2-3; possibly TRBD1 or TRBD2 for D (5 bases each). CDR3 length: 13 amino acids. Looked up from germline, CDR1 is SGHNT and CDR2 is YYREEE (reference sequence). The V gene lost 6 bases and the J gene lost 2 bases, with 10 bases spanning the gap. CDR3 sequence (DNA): TGTGCCAGCAATCTGGGGACCACAGATACGCAGTATTTT. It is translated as CASNLGTTDTQYF. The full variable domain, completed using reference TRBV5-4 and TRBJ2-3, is ETGVTQSPTHLIKTRGQQVTLRCSSQSGHNTVSWYQQALGQGPQFIFQYYREEENGRGNFPPRFSGLQFPNYSSELNVNALELDDSALYLCASNLGTTDTQYFGPGTRLTVL.

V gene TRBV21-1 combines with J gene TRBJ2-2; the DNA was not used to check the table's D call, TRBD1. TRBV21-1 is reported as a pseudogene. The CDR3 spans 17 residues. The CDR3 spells CASSNSPETAVPGELFF. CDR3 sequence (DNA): TGTGCCAGCAGCAATTCCCCTGAAACAGCTGTCCCCGGGGAGCTGTTTTTT.

The CDR3 reads CASSFTLNTEAFF. In nucleotides, the CDR3 is TGTGCCAGCAGTTTCACACTGAACACTGAAGCTTTCTTT. The rearrangement links TRBV12-3 or TRBV12-4 to TRBJ1-1, with D unclear. This CDR3 region has 13 residues. With 3 bases removed from V and 0 bases from J, the gap between germline ends came to 5 bases.

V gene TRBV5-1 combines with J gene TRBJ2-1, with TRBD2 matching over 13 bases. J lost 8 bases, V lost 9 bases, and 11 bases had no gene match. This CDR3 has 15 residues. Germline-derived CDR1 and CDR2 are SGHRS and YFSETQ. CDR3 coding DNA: TGCGCCACCTCTTCGGGACTAGCGGGATTGGATGAGCAGTTCTTC. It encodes CATSSGLAGLDEQFF.

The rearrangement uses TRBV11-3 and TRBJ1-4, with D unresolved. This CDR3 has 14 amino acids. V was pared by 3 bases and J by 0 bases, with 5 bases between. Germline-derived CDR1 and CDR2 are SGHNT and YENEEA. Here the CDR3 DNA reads TGTGCCAGCAGCTTCAGATCAACTAATGAAAAACTGTTTTTT. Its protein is CASSFRSTNEKLFF. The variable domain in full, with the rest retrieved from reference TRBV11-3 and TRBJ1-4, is EAGVVQSPRYKIIEKKQPVAFWCNPISGHNTLYWYLQNLGQGPELLIRYENEEAVDDSQLPKDRFSAERLKGVDSTLKIQPAELGDSAVYLCASSFRSTNEKLFFGSGTQLSVL.